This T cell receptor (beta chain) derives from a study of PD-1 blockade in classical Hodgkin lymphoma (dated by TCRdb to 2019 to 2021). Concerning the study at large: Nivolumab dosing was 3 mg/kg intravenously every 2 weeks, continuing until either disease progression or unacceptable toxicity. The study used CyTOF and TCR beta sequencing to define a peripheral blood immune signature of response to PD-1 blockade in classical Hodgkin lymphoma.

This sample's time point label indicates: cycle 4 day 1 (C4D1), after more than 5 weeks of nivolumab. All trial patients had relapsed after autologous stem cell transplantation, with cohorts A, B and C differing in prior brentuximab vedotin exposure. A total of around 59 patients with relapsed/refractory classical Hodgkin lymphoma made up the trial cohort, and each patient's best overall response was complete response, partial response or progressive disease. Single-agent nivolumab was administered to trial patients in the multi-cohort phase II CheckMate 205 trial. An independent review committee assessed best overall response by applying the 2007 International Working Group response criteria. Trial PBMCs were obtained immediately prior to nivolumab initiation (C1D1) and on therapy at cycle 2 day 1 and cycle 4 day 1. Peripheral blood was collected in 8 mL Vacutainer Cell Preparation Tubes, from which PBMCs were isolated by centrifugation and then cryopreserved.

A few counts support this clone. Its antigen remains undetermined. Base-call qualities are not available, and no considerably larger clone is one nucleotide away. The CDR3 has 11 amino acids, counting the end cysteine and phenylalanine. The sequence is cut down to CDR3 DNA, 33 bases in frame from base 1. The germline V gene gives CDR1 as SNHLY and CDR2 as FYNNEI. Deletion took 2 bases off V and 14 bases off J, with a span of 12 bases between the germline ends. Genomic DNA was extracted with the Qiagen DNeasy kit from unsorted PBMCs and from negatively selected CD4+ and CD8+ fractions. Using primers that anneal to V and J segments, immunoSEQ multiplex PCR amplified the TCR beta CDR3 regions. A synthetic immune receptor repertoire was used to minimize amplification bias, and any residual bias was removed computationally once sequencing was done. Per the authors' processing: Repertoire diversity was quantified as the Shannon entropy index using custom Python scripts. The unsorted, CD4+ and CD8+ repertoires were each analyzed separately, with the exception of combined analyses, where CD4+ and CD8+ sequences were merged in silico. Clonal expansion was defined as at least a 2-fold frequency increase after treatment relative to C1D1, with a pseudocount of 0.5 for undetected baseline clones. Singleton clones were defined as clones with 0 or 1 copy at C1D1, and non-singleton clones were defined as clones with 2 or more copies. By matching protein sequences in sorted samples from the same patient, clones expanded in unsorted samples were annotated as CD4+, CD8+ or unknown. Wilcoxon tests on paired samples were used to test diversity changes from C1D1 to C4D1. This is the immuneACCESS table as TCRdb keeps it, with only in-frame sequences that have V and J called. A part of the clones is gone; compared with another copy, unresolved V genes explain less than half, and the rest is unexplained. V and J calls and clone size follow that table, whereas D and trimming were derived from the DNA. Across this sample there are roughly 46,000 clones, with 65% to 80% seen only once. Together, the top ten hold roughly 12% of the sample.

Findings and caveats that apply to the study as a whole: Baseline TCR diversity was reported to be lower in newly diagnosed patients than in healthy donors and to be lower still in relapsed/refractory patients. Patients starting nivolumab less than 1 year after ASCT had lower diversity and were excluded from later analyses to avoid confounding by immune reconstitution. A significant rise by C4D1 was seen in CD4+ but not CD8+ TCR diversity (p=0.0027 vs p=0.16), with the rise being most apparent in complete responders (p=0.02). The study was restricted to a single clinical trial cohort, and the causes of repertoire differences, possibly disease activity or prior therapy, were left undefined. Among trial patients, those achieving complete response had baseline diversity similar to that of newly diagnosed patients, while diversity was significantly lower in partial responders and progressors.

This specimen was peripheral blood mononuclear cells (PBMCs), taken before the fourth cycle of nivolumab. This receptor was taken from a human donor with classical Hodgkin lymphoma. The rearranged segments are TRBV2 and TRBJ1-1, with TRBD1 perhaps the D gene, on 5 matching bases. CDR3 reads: CASSERAGLFF. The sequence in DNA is TGTGCCAGCAGTGAACGCGCAGGGTTGTTCTTT.